One and the same sample provided the 19 T cell receptor beta chains below, sequenced in a study of T cell repertoires in cytomegalovirus infection. TCRdb ran MiXCR on the reads and lists one entry per CDR3 protein. The sample lists 130,000 or so distinct CDR3 sequences, 5% to 6.5% seen once, with under 20% in the top ten. What was sequenced was PBMCs. These receptors all come from a human donor in good health (CMV status not recorded). Some clones in this sample may be carry-over from other donors' samples.

This rearrangement joins TRBV28 to TRBJ2-2; 10 bases fit TRBD1. The germline V gene encodes CDR1 MDHEN and CDR2 SYDVKM. This CDR3 region has 16 residues. V lost 3 bases and J lost 7; bases outside the gene matches: 8. CDR3 residues: CASSFLRTGGGGELFF. Here the CDR3 DNA reads TGTGCCAGCAGTTTTCTTCGGACAGGGGGAGGCGGGGAGCTGTTTTTT.

There are many counts of this clonotype. The rearrangement joins TRBV12-3 or TRBV12-4 to TRBJ2-7, with D unclear. Trimming took 4 bases from V and 7 from J, leaving 14 bases between them. This CDR3 is built from 13 residues. The CDR3, as DNA: TGTGCCAGCAGTTCAGGACCGTCCACGGAGCAGTACTTC. As protein: CASSSGPSTEQYF.

This clonotype was seen many times. The gene calls are TRBV27 and TRBJ2-2; 9 bases map to TRBD2. Trimming at V came to 3 bases and at J to 6 bases, leaving 8 bases not matched to a gene. CDR1 and CDR2 (germline): MNHEY, SMNVEV (reference sequence). This CDR3 is 16 amino acids long. Here the CDR3 reads CASSLQRGVLPGELFF. The CDR3 DNA follows: TGTGCCAGCAGTTTGCAGCGGGGGGTCCTCCCCGGGGAGCTGTTTTTT.

This clonotype has just a few counts. V usage is TRBV24-1 and J usage is TRBJ2-7; no clear D. CDR1 is KGHDR, CDR2 SFDVKD, per germline. This CDR3 is built from 14 residues. V lost 9 bases, J lost 0 bases, and 14 bases lay in between. In DNA, the CDR3 is TGTGCCACCTCCCCCCTTACAGACTCCTACGAGCAGTACTTC. Amino acid sequence: CATSPLTDSYEQYF.

The V gene is TRBV9, the J gene TRBJ1-4; no reliable D call. CDR3 length equals 14 residues. V was pared by 0 bases and J by 8 bases, with 11 bases between. Germline assignment: CDR1 SGDLS and CDR2 YYNGEE. The CDR3 protein is CASSVAPGSEKLFF. CDR3 DNA: TGTGCCAGCAGCGTAGCACCAGGTAGCGAAAAACTGTTTTTT.

V is TRBV12-3 or TRBV12-4 and J is TRBJ1-1; 8 nucleotides agree with TRBD1. The CDR3 is 15 amino acids. V was pared by 5 bases and J by 10 bases, with 15 bases of the junction left unmatched. The CDR3 DNA sequence: TGTGCCAGCAGTCTTCTACAGGGGGTAGTCGGCGGAGCTTTCTTT. Protein: CASSLLQGVVGGAFF.

This clonotype was observed many times. CDR3 DNA sequence: TGTGCCAGCAGAATTAGCGGGGGGAGGGGCAATGAGCAGTTCTTC. It yields the protein CASRISGGRGNEQFF. V and J are TRBV6-2 or TRBV6-3 and TRBJ2-1; 10 nucleotides agree with TRBD2. The CDR3 loop spans 15 amino acids. Germline-derived CDR1 and CDR2 are MNHEY and SVGEGT. V lost 6 bases, J lost 6 bases, and 8 bases stayed unmatched.

Ten or more counts support this clonotype. The chain carries TRBV5-1 and TRBJ1-4; tentative D call: TRBD1 (5 bases). Germline CDR1 SGHRS, CDR2 YFSETQ. CDR3 size: 15 residues. With 4 bases removed from V and 8 bases from J, the gap between germline ends came to 18 bases. CDR3 nucleotides: TGCGCCAGCAGCCCAATCGGGGGGAGAGACGAAAAACTGTTTTTT. It encodes CASSPIGGRDEKLFF. The entire variable domain, with the rest obtained from reference TRBV5-1 and TRBJ1-4, is as follows: KAGVTQTPRYLIKTRGQQVTLSCSPISGHRSVSWYQQTPGQGLQFLFEYFSETQRNKGNFPGRFSGRQFSNSRSEMNVSTLELGDSALYLCASSPIGGRDEKLFFGSGTQLSVL.

This clonotype was found many times. The chain couples TRBV7-9 to TRBJ1-5; the D gene is possibly TRBD1 (6 bases). The CDR3 length is 13 residues. V was cut by 8 bases and J by 2 bases, with 10 bases left in between. From germline, CDR1 is SEHNR and CDR2 FQNEAQ (reference sequence). CDR3 in amino acids: CASVGGGNQPQHF. CDR3 bases: TGTGCCAGCGTAGGGGGGGGCAATCAGCCCCAGCATTTT.

This clonotype came up many times. CDR3 protein: CASSLSASGGRNTQYF. CDR3 nucleotide sequence: TGTGCCAGCAGCTTATCGGCTAGCGGGGGGAGGAATACGCAGTATTTT. This chain joins TRBV7-2 and TRBJ2-3; 11 nucleotides match TRBD2. Germline lookup yields CDR1 SGHTA and CDR2 FQGNSA. V lost 2 bases and J lost 7; bases outside the gene matches: 8. This CDR3 contains 16 residues.

This clonotype was seen many times. V is TRBV11-3 and J is TRBJ2-1, with D possibly being TRBD1 (5 bases). Germline V lookup: CDR1 SGHNT, CDR2 YENEEA. Trimming pared 4 bases from V and 9 bases from J, leaving 16 bases between. The CDR3 covers 14 residues. Here the CDR3 reads CASSSTGSPGEQFF. The CDR3 DNA sequence: TGTGCCAGCAGCTCTACAGGATCCCCGGGTGAGCAGTTCTTC.

This clonotype appeared a few times. The chain employs TRBV20-1 and TRBJ1-5, with 7 bases fitting TRBD1. The CDR3 sequence is 15 residues long. Per the germline V gene, CDR1 is DFQATT and CDR2 is SNEGSKA (reference sequence). V trimming: 6 bases; J trimming: 1 base; junction bases outside the gene matches: 9. CDR3 DNA: TGCAGTGCCGTACACAGGGGACGGAGCAATCAGCCCCAGCATTTT. Its translation: CSAVHRGRSNQPQHF.

This clonotype was seen at least ten times. The genes are TRBV20-1 and TRBJ1-5; 8 bases match TRBD1. Germline loops: CDR1 DFQATT, CDR2 SNEGSKA (reference sequence). Trimming removed 4 bases from V and 3 bases from J; junction bases left unmatched: 14. CDR3 length equals 17 residues. The CDR3 DNA follows: TGCAGTGCTACCGGCGTGGACAGGGCCTCGTTCAATCAGCCCCAGCATTTT. It translates to CSATGVDRASFNQPQHF.

In this sample, this clonotype turned up many times. The chain has TRBV7-6 and TRBJ2-7; either TRBD1 or TRBD2 may fit D (5 bases each). The V gene lost 4 bases and the J gene lost 2 bases, with 12 bases spanning the gap. The CDR3 length is 14 residues. Germline V gene sequence: CDR1 SGHVS, CDR2 FNYEAQ. CDR3 sequence (DNA): TGTGCCAGCAGCTCAGGGAGCGGCACCTACGAGCAGTACTTC. It codes for CASSSGSGTYEQYF.

In this sample, this clonotype turned up many times. The rearrangement uses TRBV7-2 and TRBJ1-1; D remains ambiguous. Trimming cost V 1 base and J 0 bases, with 9 bases left between them. Per the germline V gene, CDR1 is SGHTA and CDR2 is FQGNSA. The CDR3 has 15 residues. DNA of the CDR3: TGTGCCAGCAGCTTAGGTGGGGTCATGAACACTGAAGCTTTCTTT. This gives the protein CASSLGGVMNTEAFF.

This clonotype was seen ten or more times. The rearrangement links TRBV19 to TRBJ1-5, with D hard to call. The V gene lost 3 bases and the J gene lost 2 bases, with 8 bases spanning the gap. The CDR3 loop spans 14 amino acids. CDR1 and CDR2 (germline): LNHDA, SQIVND (reference sequence). CDR3 nucleotide sequence: TGTGCCAGTAGTATGAACCAGGGCAATCAGCCCCAGCATTTT. Its protein is CASSMNQGNQPQHF.

This clonotype showed up many times. The gene calls are TRBV11-2 and TRBJ1-6; D is perhaps TRBD1 (5 bases). V was pared by 0 bases and J by 7 bases, with 16 bases between. The CDR3 covers 17 residues. The germline gives CDR1 SGHAT, CDR2 FQNNGV. In DNA form, the CDR3 reads TGTGCCAGCAGCTTAGATCTGGGAGGGGCTGGAAATTCACCCCTCCACTTT. This codes for CASSLDLGGAGNSPLHF.

This clonotype was detected a few times. V and J are TRBV4-3 and TRBJ1-4, with TRBD1 identical over 7 bases. V was pared by 3 bases and J by 7 bases, with 8 bases of the junction left unmatched. The CDR3 extends over 15 amino acids. Germline V gives CDR1 LGHNA, CDR2 YSLEER. CDR3 protein: CASSQRGQISEKLFF. The CDR3 nucleotides read TGCGCCAGCAGCCAGAGGGGACAGATTTCTGAAAAACTGTTTTTT.

At least ten counts were recorded for this clonotype. The chain couples TRBV6-5 to TRBJ1-2; TRBD1 matches 8 bases. This CDR3 comprises 14 residues. CDR1 and CDR2 (germline): MNHEY, SVGAGI. V shed 3 bases and J 2 bases; nucleotides not matched to a gene: 2. In DNA form, the CDR3 reads TGTGCCAGCAGTTATCGGACAGGGAACTATGGCTACACCTTC. This codes for CASSYRTGNYGYTF.